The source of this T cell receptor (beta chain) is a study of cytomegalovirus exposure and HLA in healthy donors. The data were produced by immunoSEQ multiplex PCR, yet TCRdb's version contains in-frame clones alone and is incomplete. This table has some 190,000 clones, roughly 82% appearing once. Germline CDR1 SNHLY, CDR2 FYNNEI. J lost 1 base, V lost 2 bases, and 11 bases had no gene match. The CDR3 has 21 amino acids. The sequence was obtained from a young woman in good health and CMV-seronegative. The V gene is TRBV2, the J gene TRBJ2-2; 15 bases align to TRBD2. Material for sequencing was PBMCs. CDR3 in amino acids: CASSEFAFGTSGGQNTGELFF. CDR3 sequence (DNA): TGTGCCAGCAGTGAATTTGCGTTTGGGACTAGCGGGGGGCAGAACACCGGGGAGCTGTTTTTT.